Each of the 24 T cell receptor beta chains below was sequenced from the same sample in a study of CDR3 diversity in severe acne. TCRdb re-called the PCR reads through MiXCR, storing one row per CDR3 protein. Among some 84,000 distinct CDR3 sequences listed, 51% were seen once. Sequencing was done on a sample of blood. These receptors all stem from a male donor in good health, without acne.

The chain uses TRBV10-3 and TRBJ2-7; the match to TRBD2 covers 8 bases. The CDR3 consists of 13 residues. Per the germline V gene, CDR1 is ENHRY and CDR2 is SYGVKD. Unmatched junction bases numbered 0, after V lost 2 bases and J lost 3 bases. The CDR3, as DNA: TGTGCCATCAGTGAGACTAGCGGCTACGAGCAGTACTTC. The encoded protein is CAISETSGYEQYF.

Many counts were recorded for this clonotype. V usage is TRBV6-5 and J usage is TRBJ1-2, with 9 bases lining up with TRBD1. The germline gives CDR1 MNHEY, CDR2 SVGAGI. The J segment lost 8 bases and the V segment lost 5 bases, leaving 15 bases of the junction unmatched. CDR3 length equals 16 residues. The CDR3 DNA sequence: TGTGCCAGCAGTAGTAGTATGACAGGGGGGGGGGAAGGCTACACCTTC. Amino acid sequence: CASSSSMTGGGEGYTF.

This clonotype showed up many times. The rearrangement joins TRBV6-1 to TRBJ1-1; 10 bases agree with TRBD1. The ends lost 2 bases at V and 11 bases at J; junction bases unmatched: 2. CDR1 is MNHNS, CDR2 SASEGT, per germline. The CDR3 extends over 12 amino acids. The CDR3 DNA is TGTGCCAGCAGTGAATTGGACAGGGGGGCTTTCTTT. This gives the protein CASSELDRGAFF.

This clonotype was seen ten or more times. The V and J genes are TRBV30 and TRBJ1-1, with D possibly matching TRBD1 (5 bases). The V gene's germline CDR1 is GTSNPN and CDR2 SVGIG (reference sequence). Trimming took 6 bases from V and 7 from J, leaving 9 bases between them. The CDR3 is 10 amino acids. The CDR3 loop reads CACGTLEAFF. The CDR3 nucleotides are TGTGCCTGCGGGACGCTTGAAGCTTTCTTT.

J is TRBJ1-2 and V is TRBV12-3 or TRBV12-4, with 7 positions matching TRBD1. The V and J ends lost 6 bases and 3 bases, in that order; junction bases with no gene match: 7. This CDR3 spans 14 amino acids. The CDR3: CASRSGTEHYGYTF. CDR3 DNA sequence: TGTGCCAGCAGATCCGGGACAGAACACTATGGCTACACCTTC.

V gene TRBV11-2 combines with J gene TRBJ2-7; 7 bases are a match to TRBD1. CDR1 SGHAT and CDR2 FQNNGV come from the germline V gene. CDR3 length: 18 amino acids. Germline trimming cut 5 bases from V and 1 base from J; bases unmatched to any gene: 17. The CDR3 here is CASSRVRVQGMRSYEQYF. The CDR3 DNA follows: TGTGCCAGCAGCCGAGTCCGGGTACAGGGGATGAGGTCCTACGAGCAGTACTTC. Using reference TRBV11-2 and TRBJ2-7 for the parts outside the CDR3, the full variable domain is EAGVAQSPRYKIIEKRQSVAFWCNPISGHATLYWYQQILGQGPKLLIQFQNNGVVDDSQLPKDRFSAERLKGVDSTLKIQPAKLEDSAVYLCASSRVRVQGMRSYEQYFGPGTRLTVT.

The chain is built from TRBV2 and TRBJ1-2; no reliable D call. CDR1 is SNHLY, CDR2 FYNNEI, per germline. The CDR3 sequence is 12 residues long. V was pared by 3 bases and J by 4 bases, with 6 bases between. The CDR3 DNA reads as TGTGCCAGCAGTGAGGGCAGCTATGGCTACACCTTC. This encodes CASSEGSYGYTF.

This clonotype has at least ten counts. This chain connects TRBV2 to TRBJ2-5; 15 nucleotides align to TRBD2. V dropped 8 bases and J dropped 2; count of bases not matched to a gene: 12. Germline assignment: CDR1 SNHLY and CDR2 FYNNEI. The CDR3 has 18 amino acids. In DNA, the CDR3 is TGTGCCAGCGGGACTAGCGGGAGGAGGGCCCCAGGGCAAGAGACCCAGTACTTC. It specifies CASGTSGRRAPGQETQYF.

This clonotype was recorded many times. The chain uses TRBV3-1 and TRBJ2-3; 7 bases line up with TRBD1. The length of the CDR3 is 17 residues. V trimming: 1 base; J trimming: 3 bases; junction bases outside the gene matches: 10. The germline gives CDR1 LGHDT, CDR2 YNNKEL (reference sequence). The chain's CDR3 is CASSQGQGLEITDTQYF. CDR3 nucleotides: TGTGCCAGCAGCCAAGGACAGGGTCTCGAGATAACAGATACGCAGTATTTT.

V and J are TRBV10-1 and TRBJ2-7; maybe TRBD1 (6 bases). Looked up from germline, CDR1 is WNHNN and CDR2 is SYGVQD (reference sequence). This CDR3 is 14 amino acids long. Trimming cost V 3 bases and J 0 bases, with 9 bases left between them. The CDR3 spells CASSEVRGSYEQYF. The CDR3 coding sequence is TGCGCCAGCAGTGAAGTCAGGGGCTCCTACGAGCAGTACTTC.

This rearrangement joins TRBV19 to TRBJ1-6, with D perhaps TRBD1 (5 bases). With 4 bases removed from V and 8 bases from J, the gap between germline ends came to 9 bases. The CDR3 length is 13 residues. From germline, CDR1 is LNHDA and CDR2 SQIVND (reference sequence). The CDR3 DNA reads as TGTGCCAGTAGTAGGCAGGGATATTCACCCCTCCACTTT. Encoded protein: CASSRQGYSPLHF.

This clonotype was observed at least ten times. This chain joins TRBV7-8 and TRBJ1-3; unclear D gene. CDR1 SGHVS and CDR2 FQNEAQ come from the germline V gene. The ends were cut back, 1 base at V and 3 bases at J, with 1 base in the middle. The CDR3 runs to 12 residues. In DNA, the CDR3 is TGTGCCAGCAGCTTAGATGGAAACACCATATATTTT. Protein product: CASSLDGNTIYF.

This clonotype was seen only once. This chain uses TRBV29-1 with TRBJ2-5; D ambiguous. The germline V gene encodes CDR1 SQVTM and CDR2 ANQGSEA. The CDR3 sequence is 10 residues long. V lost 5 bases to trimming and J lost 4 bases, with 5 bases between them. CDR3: CSVLVETQYF. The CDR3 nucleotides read TGCAGCGTTTTGGTAGAGACCCAGTACTTC.

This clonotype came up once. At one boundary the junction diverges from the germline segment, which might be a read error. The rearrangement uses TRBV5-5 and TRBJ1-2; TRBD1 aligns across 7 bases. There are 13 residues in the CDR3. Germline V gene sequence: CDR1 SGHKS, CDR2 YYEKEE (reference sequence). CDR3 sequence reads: CASSFTGEDGYTF. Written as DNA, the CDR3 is TGCGCCAGCAGCTTTACAGGGGAGGATGGCTACACCTTC.

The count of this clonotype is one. In nucleotides, the CDR3 is TGTGCCAGCAGTGATTACGGGCGGGAGGGCCCCCCCTACGAGCAGTACTTC. This sequence encodes CASSDYGREGPPYEQYF. This rearrangement joins TRBV2 to TRBJ2-7; 9 bases fit TRBD2. Germline CDR1 reads SNHLY; CDR2 reads FYNNEI. The CDR3 consists of 17 residues. J lost 2 bases, V lost 3 bases, and 11 bases had no gene match.

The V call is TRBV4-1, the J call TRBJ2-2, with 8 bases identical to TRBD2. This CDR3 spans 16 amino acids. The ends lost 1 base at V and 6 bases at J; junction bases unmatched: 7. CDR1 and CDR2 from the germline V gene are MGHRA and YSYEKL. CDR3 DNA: TGCGCCAGCAGCCAAGTACTAGCGGAGGGGTCCGGGGAGCTGTTTTTT. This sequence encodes CASSQVLAEGSGELFF.

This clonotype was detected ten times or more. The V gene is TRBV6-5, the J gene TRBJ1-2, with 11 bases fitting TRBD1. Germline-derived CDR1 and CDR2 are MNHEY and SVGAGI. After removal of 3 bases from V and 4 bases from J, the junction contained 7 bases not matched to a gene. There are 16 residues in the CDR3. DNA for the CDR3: TGTGCCAGCAGTTATGTAAGGACAGGGGGCGGCTATGGCTACACCTTC. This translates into CASSYVRTGGGYGYTF.

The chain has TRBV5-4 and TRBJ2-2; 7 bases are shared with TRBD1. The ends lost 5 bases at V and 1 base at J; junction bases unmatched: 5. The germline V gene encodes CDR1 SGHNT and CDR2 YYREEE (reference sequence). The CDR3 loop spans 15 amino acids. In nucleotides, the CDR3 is TGTGCCAGCAGTTCAAACAGGGGGAACACCGGGGAGCTGTTTTTT. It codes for CASSSNRGNTGELFF.

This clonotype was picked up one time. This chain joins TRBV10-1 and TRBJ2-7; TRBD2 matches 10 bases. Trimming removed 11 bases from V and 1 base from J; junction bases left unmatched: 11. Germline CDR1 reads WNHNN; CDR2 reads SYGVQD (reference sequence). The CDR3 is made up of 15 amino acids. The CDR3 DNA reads TGCGCCTCAGAGGCTAGCGGGAGCGGATCCTACGAGCAGTACTTC. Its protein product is CASEASGSGSYEQYF.

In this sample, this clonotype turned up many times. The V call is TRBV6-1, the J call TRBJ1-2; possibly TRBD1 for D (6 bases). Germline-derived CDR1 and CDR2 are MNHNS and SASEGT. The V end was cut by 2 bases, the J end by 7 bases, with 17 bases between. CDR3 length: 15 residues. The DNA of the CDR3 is TGTGCCAGCAGTGAAAGTAGAGCAGGGGTCGGTGGCTACACCTTC. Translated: CASSESRAGVGGYTF.

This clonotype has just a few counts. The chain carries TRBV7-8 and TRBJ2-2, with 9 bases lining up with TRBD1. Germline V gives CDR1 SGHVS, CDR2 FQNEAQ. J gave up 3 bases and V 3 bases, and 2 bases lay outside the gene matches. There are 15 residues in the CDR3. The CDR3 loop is CASSLGQGDTGELFF. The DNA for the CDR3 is TGTGCCAGCAGCTTGGGACAGGGAGACACCGGGGAGCTGTTTTTT. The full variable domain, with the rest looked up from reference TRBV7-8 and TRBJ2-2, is GAGVSQSPRYKVAKRGQDVALRCDPISGHVSLFWYQQALGQGPEFLTYFQNEAQLDKSGLPSDRFFAERPEGSVSTLKIQRTQQEDSAVYLCASSLGQGDTGELFFGEGSRLTVL.

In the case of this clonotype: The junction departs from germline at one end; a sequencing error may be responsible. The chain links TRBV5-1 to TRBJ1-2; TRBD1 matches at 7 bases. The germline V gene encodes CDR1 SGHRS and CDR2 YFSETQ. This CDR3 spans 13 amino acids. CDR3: CASSVGTAYGYTF. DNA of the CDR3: TGTGCCAGCAGCGTAGGGACAGCCTATGGCTACACCTTC.

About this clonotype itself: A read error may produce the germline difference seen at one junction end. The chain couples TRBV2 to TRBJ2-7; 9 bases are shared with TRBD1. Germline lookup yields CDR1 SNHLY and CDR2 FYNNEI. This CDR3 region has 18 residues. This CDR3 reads CAISEGPGTGPGPSEQYF. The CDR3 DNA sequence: TGTGCCATCAGTGAGGGGCCTGGGACAGGGCCAGGCCCCTCCGAGCAGTACTTC.

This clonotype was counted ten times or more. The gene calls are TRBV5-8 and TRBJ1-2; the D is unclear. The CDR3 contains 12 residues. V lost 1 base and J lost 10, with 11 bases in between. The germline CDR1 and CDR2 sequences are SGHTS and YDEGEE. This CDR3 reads CASSLLTVDYTF. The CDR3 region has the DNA TGTGCCAGCAGCTTGCTTACGGTAGACTACACCTTC.